The 14 T cell receptor beta chains presented below share a single source sample, sequenced in a study of Ad26.COV2.S vaccination and SARS-CoV-2 variants (dated by TCRdb to the early 2020s). Library preparation was by the immunoSEQ multiplex PCR assay. TCRdb limited this immuneACCESS table to in-frame rearrangements with V and J called. A share of clones is missing; checked studies link under half to unresolved V genes, and the rest is unexplained. This sample lists fewer than 500,000 clones; 80% to 95% were detected once. Together, the top ten hold about 12% of the sample. The label giving this sample's treatment or condition can be read as: around 19 received Ad26.COV2.S at low or high dose, single or two shots; 5 received placebo; per-sample allocation not given. For vaccine and placebo recipients, the sequenced repertoires came from samples collected on day 63 after the first injection. The sample here was peripheral blood, taken in a trial of Ad26.COV2.S vaccine versus placebo. The receptors come from a person aged 18-60 years who received the Ad26.COV2.S COVID-19 vaccine or a placebo.

The chain combines TRBV7-9 with TRBJ2-7; D may be TRBD1 (7 bases). The CDR3 has 14 amino acids. Germline values: CDR1 SEHNR, CDR2 FQNEAQ (reference sequence). The ends were cut back, 4 bases at V and 0 bases at J, with 10 bases in the middle. The CDR3 DNA is TGTGCCAGCAGCTCCAGGGGGGACTCCTACGAGCAGTACTTC. It yields the protein CASSSRGDSYEQYF.

The chain carries TRBV27 and TRBJ2-1; D is ambiguous. This CDR3 comprises 13 residues. CDR1 and CDR2 (germline): MNHEY, SMNVEV (reference sequence). With 5 bases removed from V and 4 bases from J, the gap between germline ends came to 9 bases. CDR3 nucleotide sequence: TGTGCCAGCAGTCCAGACGGATACAATGAGCAGTTCTTC. Translating gives CASSPDGYNEQFF.

V and J are TRBV18 and TRBJ1-2, with D maybe TRBD1 (6 bases). Trimming left V 1 base short and J 5 bases short, with 20 bases between. Germline V gene sequence: CDR1 KGHSH, CDR2 LQKENI. This CDR3 spans 17 amino acids. This CDR3 is CASSPQEGGWTDYGYTF. CDR3 nucleotide sequence: TGTGCCAGCTCACCACAAGAGGGGGGTTGGACCGATTATGGCTACACCTTC.

The V and J genes are TRBV4-3 and TRBJ2-7, with D maybe TRBD2 (5 bases). V was trimmed by 1 base and J by 3 bases, leaving 10 bases between them. Germline V gives CDR1 LGHNA, CDR2 YSLEER. The CDR3 length is 14 residues. The CDR3 nucleotides are TGCGCCAGCAGCCAAGGGGTGAGCGGCTACGAGCAGTACTTC. Its translation is CASSQGVSGYEQYF.

The rearrangement uses TRBV2 and TRBJ2-1, with D maybe TRBD1 (5 bases). Germline assignment: CDR1 SNHLY and CDR2 FYNNEI. The CDR3 is 17 amino acids. The germline V and J ends were trimmed by 2 bases and 9 bases, with 23 bases remaining between them. The CDR3 DNA sequence: TGTGCCAGCAGTGAAACCGACTCCGCCGACTGGGGCGGTGAGCAGTTCTTC. It is translated as CASSETDSADWGGEQFF.

This sequence joins TRBV12-3 or TRBV12-4 and TRBJ1-1, with unresolved D. The CDR3 consists of 12 residues. The ends were cut back, 6 bases at V and 3 bases at J, with 8 bases in the middle. CDR3 protein: CASSTLDTEAFF. The CDR3 DNA is TGTGCCAGCAGCACGTTAGACACTGAAGCTTTCTTT.

The V and J genes are TRBV29-1 and TRBJ2-3, with TRBD1 matching 7 bases. This CDR3 contains 12 residues. Germline V gene lookup returns CDR1 SQVTM and CDR2 ANQGSEA. V lost 7 bases to trimming and J lost 4 bases; unmatched junction nucleotides: 5. CDR3 in DNA: TGCAGCGGCACAGGGGCCGCAGATACGCAGTATTTT. It encodes CSGTGAADTQYF.

The rearrangement links TRBV9 to TRBJ2-2, with D possibly TRBD1 on 5 matching bases. Trimming left V 0 bases short and J 3 bases short, with 9 bases between. CDR1 is SGDLS, CDR2 YYNGEE, per germline. The CDR3 has 15 residues. CDR3 in DNA: TGTGCCAGCAGCGTAGTACAGGAACACACCGGGGAGCTGTTTTTT. It translates to CASSVVQEHTGELFF.

The V gene is TRBV7-6, the J gene TRBJ2-3, with D possibly being TRBD2 (5 bases). CDR1 is SGHVS, CDR2 FNYEAQ, per germline. The ends were cut back, 5 bases at V and 0 bases at J, with 12 bases in the middle. This CDR3 is built from 15 residues. The CDR3 DNA sequence: TGTGCCAGCAGCCCTGGTGGGAGTAGCACAGATACGCAGTATTTT. This codes for CASSPGGSSTDTQYF.

This clone was counted a single time. This rearrangement joins TRBV9 to TRBJ2-5, with 9 bases aligning to TRBD2. The V gene end was trimmed by 0 bases and the J gene end by 3 bases; junction bases not matched to a gene: 3. CDR3 length: 15 amino acids. CDR1 is SGDLS, CDR2 YYNGEE, per germline. The CDR3 loop reads CASSVGASGKETQYF. Written as DNA, the CDR3 is TGTGCCAGCAGCGTAGGGGCTAGCGGGAAAGAGACCCAGTACTTC.

This clone was counted a single time. CDR3 bases: TGTGCCAGCAGTACCCGAGCGGGAAAGGGGGACGAGCAGTACTTC. Its translation: CASSTRAGKGDEQYF. The chain combines TRBV27 with TRBJ2-7; TRBD2 is a possible D gene (7 bases). Germline V lookup: CDR1 MNHEY, CDR2 SMNVEV (reference sequence). V was clipped by 5 bases and J by 5 bases, with 19 bases between them. The length of the CDR3 is 15 residues.

CDR3 bases: TGTGCCAGTAGCCGAGGCAAAGGGGCCAGAGGGGCCAACGTCCTGACTTTC. Translation gives CASSRGKGARGANVLTF. V and J are TRBV19 and TRBJ2-6; possible D gene TRBD1, 5 bases. Per germline, CDR1 LNHDA and CDR2 SQIVND (reference sequence). The CDR3 loop spans 17 amino acids. Trimming took off 6 bases at V and 4 bases at J, with 19 bases between the two ends.

The chain has TRBV28 and TRBJ1-6, with 9 bases fitting TRBD1. Germline-derived CDR1 and CDR2 are MDHEN and SYDVKM. The CDR3 totals 16 residues. V lost 2 bases, J lost 6 bases, and 5 bases stayed unmatched. CDR3 protein: CASSLGDRVLNSPLHF. CDR3 nucleotides: TGTGCCAGCAGTTTAGGGGACAGGGTTCTTAATTCACCCCTCCACTTT. Full variable domain (remainder filled in from reference TRBV28 and TRBJ1-6): DVKVTQSSRYLVKRTGEKVFLECVQDMDHENMFWYRQDPGLGLRLIYFSYDVKMKEKGDIPEGYSVSREKKERFSLILESASTNQTSMYLCASSLGDRVLNSPLHFGNGTRLTVT.

This chain joins TRBV6-9 and TRBJ2-7; 7 nucleotides agree with TRBD2. Germline V gene lookup returns CDR1 MNHGY and CDR2 SVAAGI. CDR3 length equals 15 residues. V dropped 7 bases and J dropped 1; count of bases not matched to a gene: 10. The CDR3 sequence is CASIHGRQVSYEQYF. As DNA, the CDR3 is TGTGCCAGCATTCACGGGAGGCAGGTTTCCTACGAGCAGTACTTC.